The 10 T cell receptor beta chains below come from one sample, sequenced in a study of T cells after yellow fever vaccination. TCRdb re-called the 5' RACE reads through MiXCR, storing one row per CDR3 protein. This table has tens of thousands of distinct CDR3 sequences, around 7% appearing once. The sample was CD8+ T cells sorted from PBMCs, taken about 49 days after the first yellow fever vaccination. These receptors all come from a man aged 18 to 29 who received the YFV17D yellow fever vaccine.

The chain recombines TRBV7-9 with TRBJ2-3, with TRBD2 identical over 8 bases. Germline-derived CDR1 and CDR2 are SEHNR and FQNEAQ (reference sequence). This CDR3 spans 16 amino acids. J was trimmed by 4 bases and V by 5 bases; bases with no gene match: 11. CDR3 loop: CASSPPRPGGADTQYF. CDR3 DNA: TGTGCCAGCAGCCCGCCGAGACCGGGGGGGGCAGATACGCAGTATTTT.

This clonotype was seen a handful of times. The rearrangement joins TRBV30 to TRBJ2-5; perhaps D is TRBD1 or TRBD2 (5 bases each). V lost 2 bases and J lost 1, with 14 bases in between. The CDR3 runs to 15 residues. Looked up from germline, CDR1 is GTSNPN and CDR2 is SVGIG (reference sequence). As DNA, the CDR3 is TGTGCCTGGAGTTCCGCTGCAGGGACCCAAGAGACCCAGTACTTC. Translation: CAWSSAAGTQETQYF.

In this sample, this clonotype turned up a few times. The rearrangement links TRBV6-2 or TRBV6-3 to TRBJ2-1; TRBD1 agrees at 9 bases. The germline V gene has CDR1 MNHEY and CDR2 SVGEGT. CDR3 size: 15 residues. V lost 5 bases, J lost 4 bases, and 6 bases stayed unmatched. CDR3 coding DNA: TGTGCCAGCAGTCCGGGACAGGGTCCGTACAATGAGCAGTTCTTC. Amino acid sequence: CASSPGQGPYNEQFF.

This clonotype was picked up a small number of times. The chain combines TRBV4-1 with TRBJ1-2; TRBD1 might be the D (6 bases). Germline V gene sequence: CDR1 MGHRA, CDR2 YSYEKL. The CDR3 sequence is 13 residues long. Deletions cut 3 bases from V and 8 bases from J, with 13 bases between. The CDR3 reads CASSHLRQGGYTF. CDR3 DNA sequence: TGCGCCAGCAGCCACCTTCGGCAGGGGGGCTACACCTTC.

This clonotype was recorded at least ten times. This chain uses TRBV4-1 with TRBJ2-3; the D is unclear. Trimming pared 0 bases from V and 0 bases from J, leaving 13 bases between. Germline loops: CDR1 MGHRA, CDR2 YSYEKL. The CDR3 is made up of 17 amino acids. The CDR3 DNA reads as TGCGCCAGCAGCCAAGATCTAATCGGGTCTAGCACAGATACGCAGTATTTT. Its translation is CASSQDLIGSSTDTQYF.

The rearrangement joins TRBV30 to TRBJ1-1; a weak D match, TRBD1 (5 bases). Looked up from germline, CDR1 is GTSNPN and CDR2 is SVGIG (reference sequence). V dropped 5 bases and J dropped 8 bases, with 15 bases sitting between them. The CDR3 runs 12 residues. In DNA form, the CDR3 reads TGTGCCTGGGAGGGCTATTCAGGGGAAGCTTTCTTT. Amino acid sequence: CAWEGYSGEAFF. Together with reference TRBV30 and TRBJ1-1, the CDR3 gives the full variable domain: SQTIHQWPATLVQPVGSPLSLECTVEGTSNPNLYWYRQAAGRGLQLLFYSVGIGQISSEVPQNLSASRPQDRQFILSSKKLLLSDSGFYLCAWEGYSGEAFFGQGTRLTVV.

In its sample, this clonotype was seen many times. Its ends do not fully match the called genes, so a read error is possible. The chain employs TRBV7-9 and TRBJ2-5; TRBD2 is a possible D gene (5 bases). CDR3 size: 9 residues. Germline values: CDR1 SEHNR, CDR2 FQNEAQ (reference sequence). The CDR3 region has the DNA TGTGCCACGAGGGCGGAGTTGGACTTC. It encodes CATRAELDF.

This chain uses TRBV7-9 with TRBJ2-3; TRBD2 aligns across 7 bases. There are 13 residues in the CDR3. The ends lost 5 bases at V and 6 bases at J; junction bases unmatched: 5. CDR1 and CDR2 from the germline V gene are SEHNR and FQNEAQ (reference sequence). The CDR3 region is CASSHGRSDTQYF. The CDR3 region has the DNA TGTGCCAGCAGCCACGGGAGGTCGGATACGCAGTATTTT. Based on the CDR3 plus reference TRBV7-9 and TRBJ2-3, the full variable domain is DTGVSQNPRHKITKRGQNVTFRCDPISEHNRLYWYRQTLGQGPEFLTYFQNEAQLEKSRLLSDRFSAERPKGSFSTLEIQRTEQGDSAMYLCASSHGRSDTQYFGPGTRLTVL.

For this clonotype: This sequence may be a read error, since a much larger clone differs from it by one base. The conserved closing phenylalanine or tryptophan is absent in this CDR3, likely reflecting a read error. The CDR3 nucleotides read TGTGCCAGCAGTGATAAGGGACTAGGATTCACCGGGGAGCTGTTTATT. Translated: CASSDKGLGFTGELFI. J is TRBJ2-2 and V is TRBV6-1; TRBD2 agrees at 8 bases. Trimming cost V 3 bases and J 4 bases; bases outside gene matches: 7. Per the germline V gene, CDR1 is MNHNS and CDR2 is SASEGT. CDR3 length: 16 residues.

The J gene is TRBJ2-3, the V gene TRBV5-1; maybe TRBD1 (5 bases). The CDR3 is 15 amino acids. Germline loops: CDR1 SGHRS, CDR2 YFSETQ. V lost 1 base and J lost 2, with 11 bases in between. The CDR3 loop reads CASSLHGRATDTQYF. In DNA, the CDR3 is TGCGCCAGCAGCTTGCACGGCAGGGCCACAGATACGCAGTATTTT. Full variable domain (rest looked up from reference TRBV5-1 and TRBJ2-3): KAGVTQTPRYLIKTRGQQVTLSCSPISGHRSVSWYQQTPGQGLQFLFEYFSETQRNKGNFPGRFSGRQFSNSRSEMNVSTLELGDSALYLCASSLHGRATDTQYFGPGTRLTVL.